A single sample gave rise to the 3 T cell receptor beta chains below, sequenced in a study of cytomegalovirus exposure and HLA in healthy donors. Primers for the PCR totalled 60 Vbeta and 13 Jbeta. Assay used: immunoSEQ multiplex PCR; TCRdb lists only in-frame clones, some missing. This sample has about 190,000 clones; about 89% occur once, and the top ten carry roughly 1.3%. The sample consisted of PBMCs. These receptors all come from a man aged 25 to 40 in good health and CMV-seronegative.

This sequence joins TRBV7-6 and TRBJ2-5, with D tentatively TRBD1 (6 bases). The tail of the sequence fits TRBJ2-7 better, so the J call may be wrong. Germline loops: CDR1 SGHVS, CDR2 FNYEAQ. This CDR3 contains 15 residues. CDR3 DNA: TGTGCCAGCAGCACAGGGTCCTTACCATCCTACGAGCAGTACTTC. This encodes CASSTGSLPSYEQYF.

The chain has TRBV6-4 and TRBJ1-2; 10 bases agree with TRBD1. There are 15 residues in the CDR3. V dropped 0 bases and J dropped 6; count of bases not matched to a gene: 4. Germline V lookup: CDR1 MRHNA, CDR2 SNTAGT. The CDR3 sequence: CASSDSATGGHGYTF. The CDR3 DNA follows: TGTGCCAGCAGTGACTCGGCGACAGGGGGCCATGGCTACACCTTC.

The CDR3 DNA reads as TGTGCCAGCAGCCAGCATAATCGGCGGGGGACTAGCGGGAGCAGGCTCCGGTACGAGCAGTACTTC. The encoded protein is CASSQHNRRGTSGSRLRYEQYF. The chain combines TRBV4-2 with TRBJ2-7; 14 bases are a match to TRBD2. The CDR3 has 22 residues. Unmatched junction bases numbered 23, after V lost 3 bases and J lost 4 bases. In germline, CDR1 is LGHNA, CDR2 YNFKEQ.